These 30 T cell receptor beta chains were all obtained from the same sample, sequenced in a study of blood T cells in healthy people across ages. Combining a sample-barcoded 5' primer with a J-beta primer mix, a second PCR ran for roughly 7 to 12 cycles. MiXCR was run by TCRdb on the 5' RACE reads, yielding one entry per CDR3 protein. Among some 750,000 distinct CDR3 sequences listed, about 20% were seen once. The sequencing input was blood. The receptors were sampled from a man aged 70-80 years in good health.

CDR3 nucleotides: TGCGCCAGCGCCCGGACTAAGGGGGGGGAGCTGTTTTTT. It specifies CASARTKGGELFF. V gene TRBV10-2 combines with J gene TRBJ2-2; weak D call: TRBD2 (6 bases). Germline lookup yields CDR1 WSHSY and CDR2 SAAADI. V lost 8 bases and J lost 8, with 15 bases in between. This CDR3 is 13 amino acids long.

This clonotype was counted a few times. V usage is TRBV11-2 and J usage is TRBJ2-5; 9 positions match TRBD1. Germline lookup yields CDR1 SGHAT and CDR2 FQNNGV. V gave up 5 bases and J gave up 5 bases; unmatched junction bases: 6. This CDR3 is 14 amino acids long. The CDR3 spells CASSPYRGRETQYF. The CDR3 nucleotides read TGTGCCAGCAGCCCATACAGGGGGCGGGAGACCCAGTACTTC.

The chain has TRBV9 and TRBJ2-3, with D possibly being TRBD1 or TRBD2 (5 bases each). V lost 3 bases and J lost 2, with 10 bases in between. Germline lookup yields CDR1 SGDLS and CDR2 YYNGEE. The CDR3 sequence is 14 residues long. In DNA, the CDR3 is TGTGCCAGCAGCGGGGGACCGATCACAGATACGCAGTATTTT. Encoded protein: CASSGGPITDTQYF.

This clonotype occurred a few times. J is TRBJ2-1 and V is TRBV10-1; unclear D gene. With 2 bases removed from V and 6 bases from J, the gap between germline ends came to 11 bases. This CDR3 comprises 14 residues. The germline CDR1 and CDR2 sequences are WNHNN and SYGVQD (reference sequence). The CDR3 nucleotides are TGCGCCAGCAGTGAGATACCGGGCTGCAATGAGCAGTTCTTC. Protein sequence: CASSEIPGCNEQFF.

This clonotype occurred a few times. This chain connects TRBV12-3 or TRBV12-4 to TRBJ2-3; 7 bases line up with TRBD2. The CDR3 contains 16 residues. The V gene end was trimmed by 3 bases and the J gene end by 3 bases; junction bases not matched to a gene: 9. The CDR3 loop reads CASSFNNVRGTDTQYF. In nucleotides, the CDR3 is TGTGCCAGCAGTTTCAATAACGTGCGGGGGACAGATACGCAGTATTTT.

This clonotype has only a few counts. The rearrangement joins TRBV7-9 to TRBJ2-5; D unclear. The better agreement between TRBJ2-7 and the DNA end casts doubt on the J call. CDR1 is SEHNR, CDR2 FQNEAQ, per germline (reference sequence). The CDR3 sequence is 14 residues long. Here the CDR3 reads CASSQIPLDYEQYF. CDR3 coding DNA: TGTGCCAGCAGCCAAATCCCACTGGACTACGAGCAGTACTTC.

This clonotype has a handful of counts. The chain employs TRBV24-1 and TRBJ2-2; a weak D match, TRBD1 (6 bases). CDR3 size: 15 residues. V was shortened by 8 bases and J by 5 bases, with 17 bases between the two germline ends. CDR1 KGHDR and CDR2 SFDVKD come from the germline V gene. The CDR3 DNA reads TGTGCCACCATGAGTGCGGCAGGGGTTACCGGGGAGCTGTTTTTT. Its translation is CATMSAAGVTGELFF.

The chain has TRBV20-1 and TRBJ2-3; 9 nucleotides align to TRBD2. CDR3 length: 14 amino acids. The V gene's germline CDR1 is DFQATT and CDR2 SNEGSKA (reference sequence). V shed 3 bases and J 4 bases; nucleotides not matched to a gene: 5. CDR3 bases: TGCAGTGCTAGCCCAGCGGGAGGTGCAGATACGCAGTATTTT. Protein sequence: CSASPAGGADTQYF.

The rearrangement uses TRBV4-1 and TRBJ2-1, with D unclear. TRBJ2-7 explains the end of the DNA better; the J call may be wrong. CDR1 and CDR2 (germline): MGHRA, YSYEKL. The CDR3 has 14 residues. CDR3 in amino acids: CASSQPDIPYEQYF. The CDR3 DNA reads TGCGCCAGCAGCCAGCCTGACATACCCTACGAGCAGTACTTC.

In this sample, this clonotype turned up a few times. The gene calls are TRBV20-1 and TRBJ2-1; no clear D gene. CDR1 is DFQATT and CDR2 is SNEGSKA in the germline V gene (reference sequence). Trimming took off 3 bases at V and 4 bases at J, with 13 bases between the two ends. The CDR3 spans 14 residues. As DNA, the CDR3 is TGCAGTGCTAGTGCGACCGGCTCTTACAATGAGCAGTTCTTC. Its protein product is CSASATGSYNEQFF.

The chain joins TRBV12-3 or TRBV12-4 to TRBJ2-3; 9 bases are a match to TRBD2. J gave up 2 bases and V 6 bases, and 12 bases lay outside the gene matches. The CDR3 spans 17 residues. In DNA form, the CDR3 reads TGTGCCAGCAGCACCGGGGCGTCGGGACTAGCCACAGATACGCAGTATTTT. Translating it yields CASSTGASGLATDTQYF.

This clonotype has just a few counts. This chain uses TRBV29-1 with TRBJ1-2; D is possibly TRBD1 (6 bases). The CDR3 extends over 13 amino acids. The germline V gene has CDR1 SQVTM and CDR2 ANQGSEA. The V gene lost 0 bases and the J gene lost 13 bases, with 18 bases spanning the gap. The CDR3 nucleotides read TGCAGCGTTGAAGATCAAGGGGCGGACAGTGCCACCTTC. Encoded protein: CSVEDQGADSATF.

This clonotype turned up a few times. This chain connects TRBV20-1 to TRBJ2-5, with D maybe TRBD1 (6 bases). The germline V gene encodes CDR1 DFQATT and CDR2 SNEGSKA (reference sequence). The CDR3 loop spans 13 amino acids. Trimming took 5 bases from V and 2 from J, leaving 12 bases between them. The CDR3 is CSADRDTQETQYF. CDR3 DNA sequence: TGCAGTGCTGACCGGGACACACAAGAGACCCAGTACTTC.

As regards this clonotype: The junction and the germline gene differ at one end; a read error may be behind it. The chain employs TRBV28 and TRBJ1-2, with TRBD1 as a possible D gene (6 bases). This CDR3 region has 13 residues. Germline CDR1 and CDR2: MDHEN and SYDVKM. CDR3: CARSFPGARGYTF. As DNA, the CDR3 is TGTGCCAGAAGTTTTCCGGGGGCGCGAGGCTACACCTTC.

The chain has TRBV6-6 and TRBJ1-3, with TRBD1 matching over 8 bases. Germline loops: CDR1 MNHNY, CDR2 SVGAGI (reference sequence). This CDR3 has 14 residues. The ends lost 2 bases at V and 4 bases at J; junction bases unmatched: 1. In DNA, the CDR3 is TGTGCCAGCAGTTACCGGGACAGGGGAAACACCATATATTTT. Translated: CASSYRDRGNTIYF.

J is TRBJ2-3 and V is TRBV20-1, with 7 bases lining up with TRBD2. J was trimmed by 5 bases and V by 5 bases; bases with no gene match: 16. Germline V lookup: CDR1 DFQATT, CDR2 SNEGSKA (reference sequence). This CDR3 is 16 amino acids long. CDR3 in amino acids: CSAGIYSGAVGDTQYF. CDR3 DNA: TGCAGTGCTGGGATCTACAGCGGGGCGGTTGGAGATACGCAGTATTTT.

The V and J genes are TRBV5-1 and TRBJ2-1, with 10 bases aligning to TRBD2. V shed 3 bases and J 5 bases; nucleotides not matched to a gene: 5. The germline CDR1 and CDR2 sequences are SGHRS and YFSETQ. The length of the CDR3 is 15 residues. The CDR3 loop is CASSSLAGRDNEQFF. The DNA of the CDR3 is TGCGCCAGCAGCTCACTAGCGGGAAGGGACAATGAGCAGTTCTTC.

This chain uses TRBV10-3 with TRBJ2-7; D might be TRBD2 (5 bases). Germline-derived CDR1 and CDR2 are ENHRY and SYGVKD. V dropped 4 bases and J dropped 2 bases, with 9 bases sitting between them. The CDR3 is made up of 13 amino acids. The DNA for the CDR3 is TGTGCCATCAGTGCGAGTAGCGCCTACGAGCAGTACGTC. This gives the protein CAISASSAYEQYV.

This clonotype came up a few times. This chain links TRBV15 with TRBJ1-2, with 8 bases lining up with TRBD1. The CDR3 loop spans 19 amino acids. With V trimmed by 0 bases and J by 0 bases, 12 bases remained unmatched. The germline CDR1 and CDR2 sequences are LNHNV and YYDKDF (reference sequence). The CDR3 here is CATSRDLLIRGQANYGYTF. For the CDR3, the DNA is TGTGCCACCAGCAGAGATCTTCTGATTCGGGGACAGGCTAACTATGGCTACACCTTC.

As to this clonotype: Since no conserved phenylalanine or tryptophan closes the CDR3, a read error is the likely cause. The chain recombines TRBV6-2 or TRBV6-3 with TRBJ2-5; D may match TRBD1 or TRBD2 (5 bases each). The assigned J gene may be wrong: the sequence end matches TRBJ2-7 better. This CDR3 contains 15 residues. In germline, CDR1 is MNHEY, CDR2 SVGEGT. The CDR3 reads CASSYSGLGVYEQYL. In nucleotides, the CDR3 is TGTGCCAGCAGTTACTCGGGCTTGGGGGTCTACGAGCAGTACCTC.

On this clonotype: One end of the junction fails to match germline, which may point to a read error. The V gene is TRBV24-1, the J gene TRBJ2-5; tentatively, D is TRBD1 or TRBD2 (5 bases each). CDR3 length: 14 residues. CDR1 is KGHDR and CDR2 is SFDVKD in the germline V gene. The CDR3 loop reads CATSDLYGDETRYF. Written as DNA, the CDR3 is TGTGCCACCAGTGATTTGTACGGGGACGAGACCCGGTACTTC.

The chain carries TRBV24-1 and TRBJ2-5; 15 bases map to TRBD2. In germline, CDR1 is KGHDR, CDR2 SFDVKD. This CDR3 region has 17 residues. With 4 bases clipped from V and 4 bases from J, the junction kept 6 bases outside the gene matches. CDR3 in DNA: TGTGCCACCAGTGACCCGGGACTAGCGGGAGGAAGAGAGACCCAGTACTTC. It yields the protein CATSDPGLAGGRETQYF.

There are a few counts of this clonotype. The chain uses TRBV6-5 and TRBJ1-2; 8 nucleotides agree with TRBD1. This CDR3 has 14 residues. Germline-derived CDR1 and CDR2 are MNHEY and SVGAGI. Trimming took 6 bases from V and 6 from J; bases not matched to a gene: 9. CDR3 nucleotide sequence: TGTGCCAGCAGAAGGACAGGGCGAATCGATGGCTACACCTTC. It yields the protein CASRRTGRIDGYTF.

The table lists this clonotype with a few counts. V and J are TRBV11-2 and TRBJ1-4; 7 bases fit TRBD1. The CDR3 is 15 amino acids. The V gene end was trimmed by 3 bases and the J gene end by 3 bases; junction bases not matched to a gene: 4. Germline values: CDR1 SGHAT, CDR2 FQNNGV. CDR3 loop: CASSLWTGANEKLFF. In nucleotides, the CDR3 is TGTGCCAGCAGCTTGTGGACAGGAGCTAATGAAAAACTGTTTTTT.

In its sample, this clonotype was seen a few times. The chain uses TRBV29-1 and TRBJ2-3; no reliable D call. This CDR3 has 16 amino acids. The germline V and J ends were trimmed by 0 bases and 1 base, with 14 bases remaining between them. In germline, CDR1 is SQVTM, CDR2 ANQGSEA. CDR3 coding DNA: TGCAGCGTTGAAGATCAGGTCGGGTACGGCACAGATACGCAGTATTTT. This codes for CSVEDQVGYGTDTQYF.

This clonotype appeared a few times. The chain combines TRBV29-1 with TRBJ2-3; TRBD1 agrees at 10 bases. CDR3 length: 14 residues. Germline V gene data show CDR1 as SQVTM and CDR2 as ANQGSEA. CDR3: CSAPGQGLTDTQYF. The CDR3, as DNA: TGCAGTGCCCCGGGACAGGGGTTAACAGATACGCAGTATTTT.

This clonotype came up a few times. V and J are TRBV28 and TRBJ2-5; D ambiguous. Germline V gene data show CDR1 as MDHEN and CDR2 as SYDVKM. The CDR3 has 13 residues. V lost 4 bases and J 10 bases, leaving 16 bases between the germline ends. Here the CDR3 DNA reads TGTGCCAGCAGTTCTCCGGCCACGGGTATCCAGTACTTC. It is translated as CASSSPATGIQYF. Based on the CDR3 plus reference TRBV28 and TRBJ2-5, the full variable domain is DVKVTQSSRYLVKRTGEKVFLECVQDMDHENMFWYRQDPGLGLRLIYFSYDVKMKEKGDIPEGYSVSREKKERFSLILESASTNQTSMYLCASSSPATGIQYFGPGTRLLVL.

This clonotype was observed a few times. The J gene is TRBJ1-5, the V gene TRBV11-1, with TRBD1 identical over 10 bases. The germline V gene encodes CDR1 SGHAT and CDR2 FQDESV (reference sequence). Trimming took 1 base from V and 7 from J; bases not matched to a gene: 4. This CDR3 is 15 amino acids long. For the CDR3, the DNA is TGTGCCAGCAGCTTAGGGGGGACAGGGGAACAGCCCCAGCATTTT. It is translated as CASSLGGTGEQPQHF.

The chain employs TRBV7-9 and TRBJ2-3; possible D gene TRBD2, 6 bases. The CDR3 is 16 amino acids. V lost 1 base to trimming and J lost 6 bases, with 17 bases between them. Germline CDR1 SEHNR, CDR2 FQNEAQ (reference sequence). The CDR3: CASSLELAPVQDTQYF. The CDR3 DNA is TGTGCCAGCAGCTTAGAACTAGCCCCAGTTCAGGATACGCAGTATTTT. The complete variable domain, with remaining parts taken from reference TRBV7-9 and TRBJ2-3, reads DTGVSQNPRHKITKRGQNVTFRCDPISEHNRLYWYRQTLGQGPEFLTYFQNEAQLEKSRLLSDRFSAERPKGSFSTLEIQRTEQGDSAMYLCASSLELAPVQDTQYFGPGTRLTVL.

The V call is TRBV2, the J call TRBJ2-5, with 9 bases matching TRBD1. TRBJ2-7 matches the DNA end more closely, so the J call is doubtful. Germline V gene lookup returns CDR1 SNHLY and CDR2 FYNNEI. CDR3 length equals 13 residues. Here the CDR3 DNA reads TGTGCCATCCGGACAGGGGAAGGCTACGAGCAGTACTTC. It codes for CAIRTGEGYEQYF.